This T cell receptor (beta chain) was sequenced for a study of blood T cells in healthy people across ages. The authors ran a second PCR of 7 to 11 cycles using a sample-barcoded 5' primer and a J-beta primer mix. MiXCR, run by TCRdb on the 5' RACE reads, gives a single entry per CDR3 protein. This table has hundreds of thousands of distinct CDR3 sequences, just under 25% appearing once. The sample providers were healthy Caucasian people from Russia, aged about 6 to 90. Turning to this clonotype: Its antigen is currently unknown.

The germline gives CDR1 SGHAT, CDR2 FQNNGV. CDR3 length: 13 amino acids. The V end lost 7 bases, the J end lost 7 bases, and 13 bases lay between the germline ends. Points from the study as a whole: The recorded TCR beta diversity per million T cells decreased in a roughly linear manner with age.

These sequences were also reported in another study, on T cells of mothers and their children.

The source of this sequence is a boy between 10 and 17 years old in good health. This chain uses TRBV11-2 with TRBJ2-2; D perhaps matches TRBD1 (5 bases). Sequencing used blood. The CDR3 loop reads CASNSQGHGELFF. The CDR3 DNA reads TGTGCCAGCAACTCCCAGGGTCACGGGGAGCTGTTTTTT.